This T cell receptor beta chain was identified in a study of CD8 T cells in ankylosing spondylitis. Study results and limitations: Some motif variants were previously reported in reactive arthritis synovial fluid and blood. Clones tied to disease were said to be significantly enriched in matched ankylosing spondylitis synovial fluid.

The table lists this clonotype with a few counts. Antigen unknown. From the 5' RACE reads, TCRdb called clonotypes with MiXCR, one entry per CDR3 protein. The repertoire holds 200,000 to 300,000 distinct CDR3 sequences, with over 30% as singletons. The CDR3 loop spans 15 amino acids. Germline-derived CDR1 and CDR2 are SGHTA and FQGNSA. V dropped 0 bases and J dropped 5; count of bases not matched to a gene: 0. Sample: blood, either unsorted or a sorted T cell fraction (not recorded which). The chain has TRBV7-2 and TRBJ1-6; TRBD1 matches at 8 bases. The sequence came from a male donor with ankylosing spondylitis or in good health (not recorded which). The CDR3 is CASSLATGDNSPLHF. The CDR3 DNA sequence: TGTGCCAGCAGCTTAGCGACAGGGGATAATTCACCCCTCCACTTT. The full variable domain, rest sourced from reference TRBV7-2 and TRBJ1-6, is GAGVSQSPSNKVTEKGKDVELRCDPISGHTALYWYRQSLGQGLEFLIYFQGNSAPDKSGLPSDRFSAERTGGSVSTLTIQRTQQEDSAVYLCASSLATGDNSPLHFGNGTRLTVT.